These T cell receptor beta chains were read from a single sample in a study of T cells in Graves' hyperthyroidism and ophthalmopathy. TCRdb ran MiXCR on the multiplex PCR reads and lists one entry per CDR3 protein. Seen here are under 450,000 distinct CDR3 sequences, 15% to 19% observed once, and the top ten hold over 7.5%. Source material: blood. Receptors originate from a woman under 30 with Graves' hyperthyroidism. CDR3s include the opening cysteine and the closing phenylalanine or tryptophan. D genes are given only for firm matches. Clone size, where shown, is once, few, many, or a class for clones that have expanded.

size: NA
D: NA
length: 18
V: TRBV4-1
J: TRBJ2-1
DNA: TGCGCCAGCAGCCCGGGCTTACGGGAGCTTACAGCCTACAATGAGCAGTTCTTC
CDR3: CASSPGLRELTAYNEQFF

size: many
D: NA
length: 15
V: TRBV3-1
J: TRBJ2-5
DNA: TGTGCCAGCAGCCAAGGATCCGGGACGGCCACGACCCAGTACTTC
CDR3: CASSQGSGTATTQYF

size: many
D: TRBD1
length: 17
V: TRBV18
J: TRBJ2-2
DNA: TGTGCCAGCTCACCACCCAACAGGGACAGCGACACCGGGGAGCTGTTTTTT
CDR3: CASSPPNRDSDTGELFF

size: few
D: TRBD1
length: 13
V: TRBV2
J: TRBJ1-2
DNA: TGTGCCAGCACCCGGGACAGGGTGGGGGGCTACACCTTC
CDR3: CASTRDRVGGYTF

size: NA
D: NA
length: 14
V: TRBV6-6
J: TRBJ1-1
DNA: TGTGCCAGCAGTTACGGGGGGACGAGCACTGAAGCTTTCTTT
CDR3: CASSYGGTSTEAFF

size: few
D: TRBD1
length: 14
V: TRBV5-1
J: TRBJ2-5
DNA: TGCGCCAGCAGCCCCGGGACAGGGAAGGGGACCCAGTACTTC
CDR3: CASSPGTGKGTQYF

size: many
D: NA
length: 14
V: TRBV10-3
J: TRBJ2-5
DNA: TGTGCCATCAGTGAGCTAGGGGGGAGGCAGACCCAGTACTTC
CDR3: CAISELGGRQTQYF

size: few
D: NA
length: 17
V: TRBV19
J: TRBJ2-1
DNA: TGTGCCAGTAGTAGTGATGGACTCTACTTATTTTACAATGAGCAGTTCTTC
CDR3: CASSSDGLYLFYNEQFF

size: many
D: NA
length: 14
V: TRBV27
J: TRBJ2-2
DNA: TGTGCCAGCAAGGGGCTAACGAACACCGGGGAGCTGTTTTTT
CDR3: CASKGLTNTGELFF

size: many
D: NA
length: 15
V: TRBV19
J: TRBJ1-4
DNA: TGTGCCAGTAGTATCGCGACGGGCGTGAGTGGGGAACTGTTTTTT
CDR3: CASSIATGVSGELFF

size: NA
D: TRBD1
length: 18
V: TRBV7-2
J: TRBJ1-2
DNA: TGTGCCAGCAGCTTAGCGCTAATACCCCGACAGGGGGTAGATGGCTACACCTTC
CDR3: CASSLALIPRQGVDGYTF

size: many
D: NA
length: 16
V: TRBV5-8
J: TRBJ2-2
DNA: TGTGCCAGCAGAGAATGGAGGGGTACGAACACCGGGGAGCTGTTTTTT
CDR3: CASREWRGTNTGELFF

size: many
D: TRBD2
length: 15
V: TRBV5-1
J: TRBJ2-1
DNA: TGCGCCAGCGGGACTAGCGGGAGGGTTATCGATGAGCAGTTCTTC
CDR3: CASGTSGRVIDEQFF

size: NA
D: TRBD1
length: 17
V: TRBV5-4
J: TRBJ1-2
DNA: TGTGCCAGCAGCCCGTCGGACAGGGGGCAAGCTAACTATGGCTACACCTTC
CDR3: CASSPSDRGQANYGYTF

size: few
D: TRBD2
length: 17
V: TRBV2
J: TRBJ2-1
DNA: TGTGCCAGCACTCAAACTTTAGCGGGAGGGCCCCCCCATGAGCAGTTCTTC
CDR3: CASTQTLAGGPPHEQFF

size: NA
D: NA
length: 14
V: TRBV5-1
J: TRBJ1-5
DNA: TGCGCCAGCAGCTCTGAAGGGGAAGGTCAGCCCCAGCATTTT
CDR3: CASSSEGEGQPQHF

size: NA
D: NA
length: 11
V: TRBV19
J: TRBJ2-2
DNA: TGTGCCAGTAACGGAGGCGGGGAGCTGTTTTTT
CDR3: CASNGGGELFF

size: many
D: NA
length: 16
V: TRBV7-9
J: TRBJ1-6
DNA: TGTGCCAGCAGCTTATTGGCAGGAGGTCAGGGTTCACCCCTCCACTTT
CDR3: CASSLLAGGQGSPLHF

size: few
D: NA
length: 16
V: TRBV5-4
J: TRBJ2-3
DNA: TGTGCCAGCAGCGGAGGCGGCCGGGGGAGCACAGATACGCAGTATTTT
CDR3: CASSGGGRGSTDTQYF

size: many
D: TRBD2
length: 14
V: TRBV20-1
J: TRBJ2-1
DNA: TGCAGTGCTGTCTATAGCGGGGGGGCCGATGAGCAGTTCTTC
CDR3: CSAVYSGGADEQFF